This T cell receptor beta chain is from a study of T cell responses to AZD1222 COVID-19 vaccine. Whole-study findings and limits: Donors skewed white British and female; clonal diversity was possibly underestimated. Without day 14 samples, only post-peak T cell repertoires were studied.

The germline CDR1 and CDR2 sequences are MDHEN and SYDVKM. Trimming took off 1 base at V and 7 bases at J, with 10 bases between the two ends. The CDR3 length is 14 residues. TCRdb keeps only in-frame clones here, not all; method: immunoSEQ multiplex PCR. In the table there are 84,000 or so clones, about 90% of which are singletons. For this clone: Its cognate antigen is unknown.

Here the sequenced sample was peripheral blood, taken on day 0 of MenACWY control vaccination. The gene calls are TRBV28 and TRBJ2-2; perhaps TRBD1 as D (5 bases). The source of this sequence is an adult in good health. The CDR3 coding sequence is TGTGCCAGCAGTTTATTCAGGGTCAGCGGGGAGCTGTTTTTT. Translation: CASSLFRVSGELFF.